These T cell receptor beta chains were read from a single sample in a study of shared clonotypes between healthy human individuals. Here immunoSEQ multiplex PCR was the method, and the copy in TCRdb shows in-frame clones only, minus some. The table shows more than 2 million clones, with 80% to 95% occurring only once. The sequenced material came from naive CD8+ T cells from PBMCs. Receptor source: a man aged 18 to 35 in good health. Some clones in this sample may be carry-over from other donors' samples. The CDR3 runs from the conserved cysteine through the conserved F or W. A D gene is named only where the DNA matches it firmly. Where a row states a size, it is once, few, many or the class of an expanded clone; other rows omit it.

cdr3_length	d_call	clone_size	v_call	j_call	cdr3_nt	cdr3_aa
13	TRBD2	NA	TRBV6-4	TRBJ2-1	TGTGCCAGCAGGGGTGCGGGAGACAATGAGCAGTTCTTC	CASRGAGDNEQFF
17	TRBD1	NA	TRBV30	TRBJ2-6	TGTGCCTGGAGAAGGACAGGGAGTATTTCTGGGGCCAACGTCCTGACTTTC	CAWRRTGSISGANVLTF
14	NA	NA	TRBV7-9	TRBJ2-7	TGTGCCAGCAGCTTGTTGATAGGATCCTACGAGCAGTACTTC	CASSLLIGSYEQYF
16	TRBD1	NA	TRBV19	TRBJ1-1	TGTGCCAGTAGTATAGACGCCGACAGGGCTGGCACTGAAGCTTTCTTT	CASSIDADRAGTEAFF
14	NA	NA	TRBV6-1	TRBJ2-7	TGTGCCAGCAGTGAATTTGGCCGAGGTTACGAGCAGTACTTC	CASSEFGRGYEQYF
14	TRBD1	NA	TRBV28	TRBJ1-5	TGTGCCAGCAGTCCTACAGGGGCTCGGCAGCCCCAGCATTTT	CASSPTGARQPQHF
16	TRBD2	NA	TRBV9	TRBJ2-2	TGTGCCAGCAGCGACCCGGCGGGAGGCTTAGTGGGGGAGCTGTTTTTT	CASSDPAGGLVGELFF
16	TRBD2	NA	TRBV9	TRBJ2-7	TGTGCCAGCAGCGGGGGGCTAGCGGGATGGTCCTACGAGCAGTACTTC	CASSGGLAGWSYEQYF
15	NA	NA	TRBV28	TRBJ1-5	TGTGCCAGCAGCACCCGACCGCTTAGCAATCAGCCCCAGCATTTT	CASSTRPLSNQPQHF
13	NA	NA	TRBV7-9	TRBJ1-2	TGTGCCAGCAGCTTAGCGATAGGTGATGGCTACACCTTC	CASSLAIGDGYTF
13	NA	NA	TRBV29-1	TRBJ2-1	TGCAGCGTTCAAGCGGAAACCTACAATGAGCAGTTCTTC	CSVQAETYNEQFF
14	NA	NA	TRBV27	TRBJ2-7	TGTGCCAGCAGTTTAACCGCTAGCTCCTACGAGCAGTACTTC	CASSLTASSYEQYF
16	TRBD2	once	TRBV10-1	TRBJ2-1	TGCGCCAGCAGCCTAAGGACTAGCGGGAGGGGTAATGAGCAGTTCTTC	CASSLRTSGRGNEQFF
15	NA	NA	TRBV27	TRBJ2-7	TGTGCCAGCAGCCAACTACGAGGGAGGATCTACGAGCAGTACTTC	CASSQLRGRIYEQYF
13	NA	NA	TRBV27	TRBJ1-2	TGTGCCAGCAGCGGACATTCGGGATATGGCTACACCTTC	CASSGHSGYGYTF
16	TRBD1	NA	TRBV15	TRBJ1-2	TGTGCCACCAGCAGAGATAAGGGGGCGTCTGACTATGGCTACACCTTC	CATSRDKGASDYGYTF
15	NA	NA	TRBV4-2	TRBJ1-1	TGTGCCAGCAGCCAGGCCAGGGCTTCGGCCACTGAAGCTTTCTTT	CASSQARASATEAFF